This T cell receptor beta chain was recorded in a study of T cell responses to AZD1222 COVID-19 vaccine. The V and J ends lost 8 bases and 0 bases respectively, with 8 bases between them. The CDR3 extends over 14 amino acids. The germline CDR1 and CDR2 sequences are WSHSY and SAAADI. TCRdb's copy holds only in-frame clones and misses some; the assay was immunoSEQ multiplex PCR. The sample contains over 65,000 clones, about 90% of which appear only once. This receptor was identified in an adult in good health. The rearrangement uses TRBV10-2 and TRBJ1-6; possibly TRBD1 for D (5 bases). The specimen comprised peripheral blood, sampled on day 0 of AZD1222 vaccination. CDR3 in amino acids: CASGTSSYNSPLHF. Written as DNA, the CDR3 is TGCGCCAGCGGGACGAGCTCCTATAATTCACCCCTCCACTTT.